Listed here are 8 T cell receptor beta chains from one sample, sequenced in a study of blood T cells in healthy people across ages. A J-beta primer mix and a sample-barcoded 5' primer were used in a second PCR of roughly 7 to 12 cycles. Each CDR3 protein is one row after TCRdb ran MiXCR on the 5' RACE reads. The sample includes around 1,500,000 distinct CDR3 sequences, 40% to 50% of them seen just once. The sample was blood. Receptors were obtained from a woman between 18 and 30 years old in good health.

This clonotype came up a few times. The gene calls are TRBV10-1 and TRBJ2-4; a weak D match, TRBD1 (6 bases). Between the trimmed V and J ends, which lost 4 bases and 6 bases, there was a span of 7 bases. The germline V gene encodes CDR1 WNHNN and CDR2 SYGVQD (reference sequence). The length of the CDR3 is 12 residues. CDR3 protein: CASSGQANIQYF. CDR3 DNA sequence: TGCGCCAGCAGTGGACAGGCAAACATTCAGTACTTC.

This clonotype showed up just a few times. The J gene is TRBJ1-4, the V gene TRBV28; D perhaps matches TRBD1 (5 bases). The V and J ends lost 6 bases and 8 bases respectively, with 19 bases between them. Germline loops: CDR1 MDHEN, CDR2 SYDVKM. The length of the CDR3 is 15 residues. This chain's CDR3 is CASSSSGGIGEKLFF. CDR3 DNA: TGTGCCAGCAGCTCCTCCGGGGGGATCGGAGAAAAACTGTTTTTT.

The chain links TRBV7-3 to TRBJ2-7; D perhaps matches TRBD2 (6 bases). The germline V gene encodes CDR1 SGHTA and CDR2 FQGTGA. V was clipped by 0 bases and J by 0 bases, with 15 bases between them. The CDR3 loop spans 17 amino acids. CDR3: CASSLTPGTLSSYEQYF. The CDR3 coding sequence is TGTGCCAGCAGCTTAACGCCTGGGACTTTAAGCTCCTACGAGCAGTACTTC.

This clonotype was counted between two and nine times. The CDR3 DNA sequence: TGCAGCGTTGATCTGACTAGCGGGGGAGGGGAGACCCAGTACTTC. Residues: CSVDLTSGGGETQYF. The chain joins TRBV29-1 to TRBJ2-5; the match to TRBD2 covers 12 bases. The V and J ends lost 3 bases and 5 bases, in that order; junction bases with no gene match: 7. The CDR3 is 15 amino acids. Germline V lookup: CDR1 SQVTM, CDR2 ANQGSEA. The full variable domain, its missing parts supplied by reference TRBV29-1 and TRBJ2-5, is SAVISQKPSRDICQRGTSLTIQCQVDSQVTMMFWYRQQPGQSLTLIATANQGSEATYESGFVIDKFPISRPNLTFSTLTVSNMSPEDSSIYLCSVDLTSGGGETQYFGPGTRLLVL.

This chain links TRBV7-2 with TRBJ1-6, with D perhaps TRBD1 (5 bases). V was trimmed by 2 bases and J by 7 bases, leaving 15 bases between them. This CDR3 region has 16 residues. Germline CDR1 reads SGHTA; CDR2 reads FQGNSA. The CDR3 DNA sequence: TGTGCCAGCAGCTTATTTGCAGGGCCTACGAATTCACCCCTCCACTTT. Protein product: CASSLFAGPTNSPLHF.

This clonotype was counted a few times. The genes are TRBV20-1 and TRBJ2-1, with 9 bases lining up with TRBD2. The CDR3 has 14 residues. Germline CDR1 and CDR2: DFQATT and SNEGSKA (reference sequence). The V gene end was trimmed by 3 bases and the J gene end by 9 bases; junction bases not matched to a gene: 9. CDR3 sequence reads: CSASLRGGRSEQFF. The CDR3 DNA follows: TGCAGTGCTAGTTTGCGGGGGGGCCGGAGTGAGCAGTTCTTC.

This clonotype was counted at least ten times. The rearrangement uses TRBV3-1 and TRBJ2-5; D possibly corresponds to TRBD1 (6 bases). This CDR3 is 14 amino acids long. Germline CDR1 is LGHDT and CDR2 is YNNKEL (reference sequence). The V end was cut by 4 bases, the J end by 5 bases, with 14 bases between. CDR3 sequence reads: CASSPSGHTETQYF. In DNA form, the CDR3 reads TGTGCCAGCAGCCCCTCGGGACATACGGAGACCCAGTACTTC.

The chain uses TRBV18 and TRBJ2-5; no firm D call. The J call is uncertain, as TRBJ2-7 better fits the DNA end. Per germline, CDR1 KGHSH and CDR2 LQKENI. CDR3 length: 13 amino acids. The CDR3 reads CASSLDVRNEQYF. The DNA for the CDR3 is TGTGCCAGCTCACTAGACGTACGGAACGAGCAGTACTTC.